The present entry profiles one T cell receptor beta chain with its context. Its antigen is unknown. These data belong to a study of siplizumab effects on memory and regulatory T cells. Study conclusions and caveats: It was not possible to assign a naive or memory phenotype to roughly 75-97% of proliferating CD4+ or CD8+ clones. Naive T cells appeared more diverse than memory cells and seemed to be major alloresponse contributors. On average, around 70% of mappable alloreactive CD4+ clones were Treg-derived under siplizumab, against 25% to 30% in controls.

CDR1 SEHNR and CDR2 FQNEAQ come from the germline V gene (reference sequence). The J segment lost 5 bases and the V segment lost 3 bases, leaving 5 bases of the junction unmatched. The CDR3 totals 14 residues. TCRdb's copy holds only in-frame clones and misses some; the assay was immunoSEQ multiplex PCR. Found here are approximately 120,000 clones, roughly 93% of them singletons; the top ten hold 0.16%. The TCR sequence derives from a human donor in good health. V gene TRBV7-9 combines with J gene TRBJ2-5, with 8 bases matching TRBD2. The material sequenced was non-Treg CD4+ T cells sorted from blood. DNA for the CDR3: TGTGCCAGCAGCTTCACGGGGGGGCTGGAGACCCAGTACTTC. Translation gives CASSFTGGLETQYF. The variable domain in full, with the rest retrieved from reference TRBV7-9 and TRBJ2-5, is DTGVSQNPRHKITKRGQNVTFRCDPISEHNRLYWYRQTLGQGPEFLTYFQNEAQLEKSRLLSDRFSAERPKGSFSTLEIQRTEQGDSAMYLCASSFTGGLETQYFGPGTRLLVL.